This T cell receptor (beta chain) was found in a study of neoadjuvant anti-PD-1 for oral cavity cancer. Germline values: CDR1 SGHRS, CDR2 YFSETQ. V gave up 5 bases and J gave up 0 bases, with 13 bases separating them. This CDR3 has 15 residues. As to time point: after neoadjuvant nivolumab, at surgical resection. Sequenced by immunoSEQ multiplex PCR; TCRdb stores in-frame clones only, minus some. The sample includes 55,000 to 80,000 clones, about 90% seen only once; the top ten take less than 3%. Sequencing was performed on PBMCs, taken after nivolumab (anti-PD-1) treatment. The sequence derives from a person between 40 and 80 years old with oral cavity squamous cell carcinoma. The chain employs TRBV5-1 and TRBJ2-3; D not certain. The CDR3 loop is CASSFGQTSTDTQYF. The CDR3 DNA reads TGCGCCAGCAGTTTCGGGCAAACTAGCACAGATACGCAGTATTTT.